These 27 T cell receptor beta chains originate from one sample sequenced in a study of blood T cell repertoires in COVID-19. The method was immunoSEQ multiplex PCR; TCRdb's version includes in-frame clones alone and lacks a portion of them. Of 110,000 to 150,000 clones listed, around nine tenths are singletons. Sequenced material: peripheral blood. The receptor source for this set is a man aged 55 to 69 with active or convalescent COVID-19.

The chain recombines TRBV4-1 with TRBJ2-5; TRBD1 might be the D (5 bases). V gave up 0 bases and J gave up 5 bases, with 13 bases separating them. Germline CDR1 and CDR2: MGHRA and YSYEKL. The CDR3 length is 15 residues. The CDR3 DNA sequence: TGCGCCAGCAGCCAAGATCGACAGTCTTACGAGACCCAGTACTTC. Residues: CASSQDRQSYETQYF.

This clone has only one observation. The rearrangement joins TRBV19 to TRBJ1-1, with D unclear. This CDR3 has 17 amino acids. Germline values: CDR1 LNHDA, CDR2 SQIVND (reference sequence). Trimming took 10 bases from V and 1 from J, leaving 25 bases between them. The CDR3 DNA reads as TGTGCCATTGACCCGAGGACGGGAGTATGGACGAACACTGAAGCTTTCTTT. Translated: CAIDPRTGVWTNTEAFF.

This chain uses TRBV19 with TRBJ2-7; TRBD1 aligns across 7 bases. V lost 4 bases to trimming and J lost 6 bases; unmatched junction nucleotides: 6. CDR1 is LNHDA, CDR2 SQIVND, per germline (reference sequence). CDR3 length: 13 residues. The CDR3 loop is CASSTMTGIEQYF. In DNA, the CDR3 is TGTGCCAGTAGTACCATGACAGGGATCGAGCAGTACTTC. The variable domain in full, completed from reference TRBV19 and TRBJ2-7, reads DGGITQSPKYLFRKEGQNVTLSCEQNLNHDAMYWYRQDPGQGLRLIYYSQIVNDFQKGDIAEGYSVSREKKESFPLTVTSAQKNPTAFYLCASSTMTGIEQYFGPGTRLTVT.

The rearrangement uses TRBV29-1 and TRBJ1-2; D not resolved. CDR3 size: 11 residues. Germline V gene lookup returns CDR1 SQVTM and CDR2 ANQGSEA. V lost 5 bases, J lost 4 bases, and 8 bases lay in between. CDR3 region: CSVTTGYGYTF. In nucleotides, the CDR3 is TGCAGCGTTACCACGGGCTATGGCTACACCTTC.

The chain joins TRBV25-1 to TRBJ1-3, with D possibly TRBD1 on 5 matching bases. Germline CDR1 MGHDK, CDR2 SYGVNS. The CDR3 contains 13 residues. Trimming left V 5 bases short and J 2 bases short, with 7 bases between. As DNA, the CDR3 is TGTGCCAGCAGTTGGGGGGCTGGAAACACCATATATTTT. This codes for CASSWGAGNTIYF.

The chain carries TRBV18 and TRBJ2-3; D gene ambiguous. Germline values: CDR1 KGHSH, CDR2 LQKENI. V lost 0 bases to trimming and J lost 2 bases, with 3 bases between them. The CDR3 covers 13 residues. This CDR3 reads CASSPPATDTQYF. The CDR3 bases are TGTGCCAGCTCACCACCAGCCACAGATACGCAGTATTTT.

In DNA form, the CDR3 reads TGTGCCATCAGGGCAGGGGAGGGGGAGACCCAGTACTTC. Protein sequence: CAIRAGEGETQYF. The rearrangement uses TRBV10-3 and TRBJ2-5; possible D gene TRBD2, 7 bases. V lost 6 bases, J lost 5 bases, and 13 bases lay in between. The germline CDR1 and CDR2 sequences are ENHRY and SYGVKD. This CDR3 comprises 13 residues.

The chain has TRBV7-3 and TRBJ2-2; 10 bases line up with TRBD2. CDR3 length: 17 amino acids. The germline CDR1 and CDR2 sequences are SGHTA and FQGTGA. V was pared by 2 bases and J by 1 base, with 4 bases of the junction left unmatched. The CDR3, as DNA: TGTGCCAGCAGCTTAGGTAGCGGGGGGATGAACACCGGGGAGCTGTTTTTT. Translating it yields CASSLGSGGMNTGELFF.

The chain combines TRBV5-4 with TRBJ2-7; 8 nucleotides agree with TRBD2. The germline V gene encodes CDR1 SGHNT and CDR2 YYREEE (reference sequence). Losses at the gene ends were 6 bases for V and 0 bases for J; bases not matched to a gene: 14. CDR3 length: 17 amino acids. CDR3 region: CASNRGGSGFSSYEQYF. The CDR3 nucleotides are TGTGCCAGCAACCGGGGGGGGAGCGGTTTTAGCTCCTACGAGCAGTACTTC.

The V call is TRBV6-5, the J call TRBJ2-1; D not certain. This CDR3 has 13 amino acids. Between the trimmed V and J ends, which lost 6 bases and 5 bases, there was a span of 11 bases. CDR1 is MNHEY and CDR2 is SVGAGI in the germline V gene. The CDR3 sequence: CASSREYDNEQFF. CDR3 sequence (DNA): TGTGCCAGCAGCCGCGAATACGACAATGAGCAGTTCTTC.

The V and J genes are TRBV2 and TRBJ1-4, with D unclear. The V gene's germline CDR1 is SNHLY and CDR2 FYNNEI. The CDR3 contains 15 residues. The germline V and J ends were trimmed by 7 bases and 0 bases, with 12 bases remaining between them. The CDR3 DNA is TGTGCCAGCACCCCCCTAGTCGCAACTAATGAAAAACTGTTTTTT. The encoded protein is CASTPLVATNEKLFF.

The V and J genes are TRBV2 and TRBJ2-7; 11 bases match TRBD1. This CDR3 has 15 amino acids. Germline CDR1 and CDR2: SNHLY and FYNNEI. J was trimmed by 5 bases and V by 3 bases; bases with no gene match: 6. In nucleotides, the CDR3 is TGTGCCAGCAGTGACCTGGGACAGGGGGGGAACGAGCAGTACTTC. It specifies CASSDLGQGGNEQYF. The full variable domain, rest sourced from reference TRBV2 and TRBJ2-7, is EPEVTQTPSHQVTQMGQEVILRCVPISNHLYFYWYRQILGQKVEFLVSFYNNEISEKSEIFDDQFSVERPDGSNFTLKIRSTKLEDSAMYFCASSDLGQGGNEQYFGPGTRLTVT.

Here the CDR3 DNA reads TGTGCCAGTAAAGGGCTAGCGGGAGCCTTAGCCGATACGCAGTATTTT. It translates to CASKGLAGALADTQYF. V and J are TRBV19 and TRBJ2-3; 10 nucleotides agree with TRBD2. The CDR3 runs to 16 residues. Unmatched junction bases numbered 13, after V lost 7 bases and J lost 6 bases. Germline CDR1 and CDR2: LNHDA and SQIVND (reference sequence).

This clone was detected only a few times. CDR3 sequence (DNA): TGTGCCTGGAGATCCCCACTAGCGTCGAACACCGGGGAGCTGTTTTTT. Protein: CAWRSPLASNTGELFF. The chain couples TRBV30 to TRBJ2-2; the match to TRBD2 covers 7 bases. Per the germline V gene, CDR1 is GTSNPN and CDR2 is SVGIG (reference sequence). The CDR3 is 16 residues long. The V segment lost 3 bases and the J segment 0 bases; nucleotides outside the gene matches: 7.

The chain joins TRBV5-1 to TRBJ2-7; possibly TRBD2 for D (6 bases). In germline, CDR1 is SGHRS, CDR2 YFSETQ. The length of the CDR3 is 14 residues. The V and J ends lost 3 bases and 4 bases respectively, with 14 bases between them. CDR3 nucleotides: TGCGCCAGCAGCTCCGGGGGAACTAGTTACGAGCAGTACTTC. It is translated as CASSSGGTSYEQYF.

This clone was seen more than once but under ten times. The CDR3 region is CASSRGGGTDTQYF. The CDR3 nucleotides read TGTGCCAGCAGCCGGGGTGGGGGCACAGATACGCAGTATTTT. This rearrangement joins TRBV7-2 to TRBJ2-3; TRBD2 might be the D (5 bases). With 5 bases removed from V and 1 base from J, the gap between germline ends came to 10 bases. CDR1 SGHTA and CDR2 FQGNSA come from the germline V gene. There are 14 residues in the CDR3.

This clone showed up just a few times. The chain joins TRBV19 to TRBJ1-5, with a possible D match to TRBD1 (6 bases). V lost 3 bases and J lost 4, with 13 bases in between. CDR1 and CDR2 from the germline V gene are LNHDA and SQIVND (reference sequence). The CDR3 is 15 amino acids. CDR3 region: CASSIMAGENQPQHF. DNA of the CDR3: TGTGCCAGTAGTATCATGGCAGGGGAAAATCAGCCCCAGCATTTT.

This clone came up once. The rearrangement uses TRBV28 and TRBJ2-5; D gene ambiguous. V was cut by 6 bases and J by 3 bases, with 14 bases left in between. The germline V gene has CDR1 MDHEN and CDR2 SYDVKM. CDR3 length equals 14 residues. The CDR3 loop is CASRPGSKKETQYF. CDR3 in DNA: TGTGCCAGCAGACCCGGGTCGAAAAAAGAGACCCAGTACTTC.

This chain uses TRBV5-5 with TRBJ2-7; tentatively, D is TRBD1 (5 bases). Germline V gives CDR1 SGHKS, CDR2 YYEKEE (reference sequence). V was pared by 2 bases and J by 3 bases, with 12 bases between. CDR3 size: 14 residues. The CDR3 loop reads CASSFSQGNYEQYF. The CDR3 DNA is TGTGCCAGCAGCTTCTCTCAGGGCAACTACGAGCAGTACTTC.

The chain couples TRBV4-1 to TRBJ2-5, with 15 positions matching TRBD2. The CDR3 contains 20 residues. V lost 1 base and J lost 5; bases outside the gene matches: 14. Looked up from germline, CDR1 is MGHRA and CDR2 is YSYEKL. The CDR3 loop reads CASSQVEAGLAGGPEETQYF. The CDR3 DNA sequence: TGCGCCAGCAGCCAAGTTGAGGCCGGACTAGCGGGAGGGCCGGAGGAGACCCAGTACTTC.

This chain joins TRBV28 and TRBJ2-7; D remains unclear. The germline gives CDR1 MDHEN, CDR2 SYDVKM. The CDR3 length is 12 residues. V was trimmed by 7 bases and J by 3 bases, leaving 10 bases between them. CDR3 bases: TGTGCCAGCACCCTACCGGGCTACGAGCAGTACTTC. This codes for CASTLPGYEQYF.

In regard to this clone: Other DNA sequences from this sample encode an identical CDR3 as well. CDR3 sequence (DNA): TGTGCCAGCAGCTTCCAGGGGGGCGATACGCAGTATTTT. The encoded protein is CASSFQGGDTQYF. The chain employs TRBV7-3 and TRBJ2-3, with a possible D match to TRBD1 (7 bases). Germline CDR1 is SGHTA and CDR2 is FQGTGA. The CDR3 spans 13 residues. V dropped 3 bases and J dropped 6 bases, with 10 bases sitting between them.

The genes are TRBV28 and TRBJ1-3; D is perhaps TRBD1 (6 bases). Trimming stripped 5 bases from V and 4 bases from J, with 18 bases between. CDR3 length: 16 residues. Per germline, CDR1 MDHEN and CDR2 SYDVKM. The CDR3 DNA sequence: TGTGCCAGCAGTCCCGGGACAATTCTACTCGGAAACACCATATATTTT. Translated, it gives CASSPGTILLGNTIYF. The complete variable domain, with remaining parts taken from reference TRBV28 and TRBJ1-3, reads DVKVTQSSRYLVKRTGEKVFLECVQDMDHENMFWYRQDPGLGLRLIYFSYDVKMKEKGDIPEGYSVSREKKERFSLILESASTNQTSMYLCASSPGTILLGNTIYFGEGSWLTVV.

The rearrangement joins TRBV19 to TRBJ1-2; no clear D gene. From germline, CDR1 is LNHDA and CDR2 SQIVND (reference sequence). Trimming took off 6 bases at V and 1 base at J, with 6 bases between the two ends. The CDR3 covers 12 residues. DNA of the CDR3: TGTGCCAGTAGCGCAGTTAACTATGGCTACACCTTC. It codes for CASSAVNYGYTF.

Worth noting for this clone: This specimen includes other DNA sequences encoding the same CDR3. The rearrangement joins TRBV7-9 to TRBJ1-1; a possible D gene is TRBD1 (6 bases). V lost 1 base and J 5 bases, leaving 11 bases between the germline ends. Germline lookup yields CDR1 SEHNR and CDR2 FQNEAQ (reference sequence). The CDR3 has 14 amino acids. This CDR3 is CASSLGQVGTEAFF. The DNA for the CDR3 is TGTGCCAGCAGCTTAGGACAGGTAGGAACTGAAGCTTTCTTT.

J is TRBJ2-5 and V is TRBV30; D remains unclear. The ends were cut back, 3 bases at V and 2 bases at J, with 10 bases in the middle. The germline gives CDR1 GTSNPN, CDR2 SVGIG (reference sequence). The CDR3 has 13 residues. The CDR3 loop reads CAWRTIYQETQYF. CDR3 in DNA: TGTGCCTGGAGAACAATTTATCAAGAGACCCAGTACTTC.

The V and J genes are TRBV29-1 and TRBJ2-2; 7 positions match TRBD1. The CDR3 spans 14 residues. Germline V CDR1 and CDR2: SQVTM, ANQGSEA. The V and J ends lost 4 bases and 6 bases, in that order; junction bases with no gene match: 8. CDR3 sequence (DNA): TGCAGCGTTGGCCCGGGACAGTCTTCCGGGGAGCTGTTTTTT. Residues: CSVGPGQSSGELFF.